This is a list of T cell receptor beta chains from one sample in a study of T cell repertoires in cytomegalovirus infection. In TCRdb, the reads were re-called with MiXCR into one record per CDR3 protein. The sample has 150,000 to 200,000 distinct CDR3 sequences; 17% are singletons. The sample taken for sequencing was CD8+ T cells from PBMCs. The source of these receptors is a human donor in good health (CMV status not recorded). Some clones in this sample may be carry-over from other donors' samples. CDR3s include the opening cysteine and the closing phenylalanine or tryptophan. The order of the fields is J gene, D gene, V gene, clone size, CDR3 protein, CDR3 DNA. D genes are given only for firm matches. Only some rows state a clone size, as once, few, many or a class for expanded clones.

j_gene: TRBJ1-1
d_gene: TRBD1
v_gene: TRBV12-3/TRBV12-4
abundance: few
CDR3aa: CASSLQGSDTEAFF
CDR3nt: TGTGCCAGCAGTCTACAGGGGAGCGACACTGAAGCTTTCTTT

j_gene: TRBJ2-1
d_gene: .
v_gene: TRBV7-9
abundance: .
CDR3aa: CASSVGALGPSNEQFF
CDR3nt: TGTGCCAGCAGCGTGGGGGCTCTGGGTCCAAGCAATGAGCAGTTCTTC

j_gene: TRBJ2-7
d_gene: TRBD2
v_gene: TRBV28
abundance: .
CDR3aa: CASRIAGGEGYYEQYF
CDR3nt: TGTGCCAGCAGAATAGCGGGGGGGGAAGGATACTACGAGCAGTACTTC

j_gene: TRBJ2-2
d_gene: .
v_gene: TRBV6-2/TRBV6-3
abundance: .
CDR3aa: CASSRDPNTGELFF
CDR3nt: TGTGCCAGCAGCCGGGACCCGAACACCGGGGAGCTGTTTTTT

j_gene: TRBJ2-3
d_gene: .
v_gene: TRBV24-1
abundance: few
CDR3aa: CATSDFYGSSTDTQYF
CDR3nt: TGTGCCACCAGTGATTTTTACGGGTCGAGCACAGATACGCAGTATTTT

j_gene: TRBJ2-1
d_gene: .
v_gene: TRBV19
abundance: .
CDR3aa: CASRQEPGANNEQFF
CDR3nt: TGTGCCAGTAGACAGGAGCCGGGGGCCAACAATGAGCAGTTCTTC

j_gene: TRBJ2-3
d_gene: .
v_gene: TRBV6-6
abundance: few
CDR3aa: CASSYGRTHDTDTQYF
CDR3nt: TGTGCCAGCAGTTACGGACGGACCCATGACACAGATACGCAGTATTTT

j_gene: TRBJ1-1
d_gene: .
v_gene: TRBV28
abundance: .
CDR3aa: CASSHPRGIVNTEAFF
CDR3nt: TGTGCCAGCAGCCACCCTCGGGGGATAGTGAACACTGAAGCTTTCTTT

j_gene: TRBJ1-1
d_gene: .
v_gene: TRBV5-3
abundance: .
CDR3aa: CAGGRSNTEAFF
CDR3nt: TGTGCCGGTGGACGTTCGAACACTGAAGCTTTCTTT

j_gene: TRBJ2-2
d_gene: TRBD2
v_gene: TRBV12-3/TRBV12-4
abundance: few
CDR3aa: CASRFDRGESFNTGELFF
CDR3nt: TGTGCCAGCAGATTCGATCGGGGGGAGAGTTTCAACACCGGGGAGCTGTTTTTT

j_gene: TRBJ2-7
d_gene: .
v_gene: TRBV27
abundance: .
CDR3aa: CASTFNSGSYEQYF
CDR3nt: TGTGCCAGCACCTTTAATTCAGGGTCCTACGAGCAGTACTTC

j_gene: TRBJ2-1
d_gene: .
v_gene: TRBV20-1
abundance: .
CDR3aa: CSAREIRGVGGLDEQFF
CDR3nt: TGCAGTGCTAGAGAGATTAGGGGAGTTGGAGGTTTGGATGAGCAGTTCTTC

j_gene: TRBJ2-7
d_gene: .
v_gene: TRBV6-2/TRBV6-3
abundance: many
CDR3aa: CASSYGGEYEQYF
CDR3nt: TGTGCCAGCAGTTATGGAGGGGAATACGAGCAGTACTTC

j_gene: TRBJ1-5
d_gene: TRBD1
v_gene: TRBV5-6
abundance: .
CDR3aa: CASKKQGNQPQHF
CDR3nt: TGTGCCAGCAAGAAACAGGGGAATCAGCCCCAGCATTTT

j_gene: TRBJ1-1
d_gene: .
v_gene: TRBV12-3/TRBV12-4
abundance: .
CDR3aa: CASSLLGQNTEAFF
CDR3nt: TGTGCCAGCAGTCTGCTGGGACAGAACACTGAAGCTTTCTTT

j_gene: TRBJ2-7
d_gene: .
v_gene: TRBV12-3/TRBV12-4
abundance: once
CDR3aa: CASNPSGGEQYF
CDR3nt: TGTGCCAGCAACCCGTCTGGCGGCGAGCAGTACTTC

j_gene: TRBJ2-7
d_gene: .
v_gene: TRBV6-2/TRBV6-3
abundance: .
CDR3aa: CASTITRVTSYEQYF
CDR3nt: TGTGCCAGCACCATAACCAGGGTGACCTCCTACGAGCAGTACTTC

j_gene: TRBJ2-3
d_gene: .
v_gene: TRBV4-3
abundance: .
CDR3aa: CASSQRRSTDTQYF
CDR3nt: TGCGCCAGCAGCCAGAGACGGAGCACAGATACGCAGTATTTT

j_gene: TRBJ2-7
d_gene: .
v_gene: TRBV29-1
abundance: .
CDR3aa: CSVEDRTNYEQYF
CDR3nt: TGCAGCGTTGAAGATCGGACTAACTACGAGCAGTACTTC

j_gene: TRBJ2-1
d_gene: TRBD1
v_gene: TRBV20-1
abundance: .
CDR3aa: CSASPPGQGYNEQFF
CDR3nt: TGCAGTGCTAGTCCCCCGGGACAGGGATACAATGAGCAGTTCTTC

j_gene: TRBJ2-7
d_gene: .
v_gene: TRBV7-9
abundance: few
CDR3aa: CASSTPQGSYEQYF
CDR3nt: TGTGCCAGCAGCACCCCGCAGGGATCCTACGAGCAGTACTTC

j_gene: TRBJ2-5
d_gene: TRBD2
v_gene: TRBV9
abundance: .
CDR3aa: CASSGTSGQETQYF
CDR3nt: TGTGCCAGCAGCGGGACTAGCGGCCAAGAGACCCAGTACTTC